This TCR beta chain was retrieved from a study of T-cell reconstitution after alpha-beta-depleted transplantation in children. Between the trimmed V and J ends, which lost 8 bases and 5 bases, there was a span of 15 bases. This CDR3 is 13 amino acids long. The germline V gene encodes CDR1 MDHEN and CDR2 SYDVKM. TCRbeta library preparation incorporated unique molecular identifiers. One entry per CDR3 protein, called by TCRdb with MiXCR from the PCR reads. Of hundreds of thousands of distinct CDR3 sequences in the sample, roughly 17% are singletons; the top ten hold 0.9% to 1.2%. The rearrangement uses TRBV28 and TRBJ1-1, with D perhaps matching TRBD1 (6 bases). The sample consisted of PBMCs from the stem cell graft donor, taken from the stem cell graft. The TCR sequence derives from a human donor who donated a stem cell graft to a child with acute myeloid leukemia. In DNA, the CDR3 is TGTGCCAGCGCAGGACAGCCCATGACTGAAGCTTTCTTT. It translates to CASAGQPMTEAFF.